This T cell receptor (beta chain) appears in the sequencing data of a study of blood T cell repertoires in COVID-19. About the research overall: Acute and convalescent COVID-19 samples came from the United States, Italy and Spain.

Germline V lookup: CDR1 LNHDA, CDR2 SQIVND (reference sequence). CDR3 length equals 16 residues. Trimming cost V 7 bases and J 5 bases; bases outside gene matches: 13. How the authors handled the data: How many nucleated cells were present was estimated from reference gene primer amplification. Only in-frame clones appear in the TCRdb table, and some are missing; sequencing was by immunoSEQ multiplex PCR. For V, J and clone size, that table is used; D and trimming come from the DNA. The sample carries 90,000 to 100,000 clones, about 79% recorded once. The V gene is TRBV19, the J gene TRBJ2-1; 8 bases align to TRBD1. This receptor was taken from a man aged 60 to 75 with acute or convalescent COVID-19. The sample consisted of peripheral blood. The CDR3 loop is CASTQYRDRRNNEQFF. CDR3 DNA sequence: TGTGCCAGTACCCAATACCGGGACAGGAGAAACAATGAGCAGTTCTTC.